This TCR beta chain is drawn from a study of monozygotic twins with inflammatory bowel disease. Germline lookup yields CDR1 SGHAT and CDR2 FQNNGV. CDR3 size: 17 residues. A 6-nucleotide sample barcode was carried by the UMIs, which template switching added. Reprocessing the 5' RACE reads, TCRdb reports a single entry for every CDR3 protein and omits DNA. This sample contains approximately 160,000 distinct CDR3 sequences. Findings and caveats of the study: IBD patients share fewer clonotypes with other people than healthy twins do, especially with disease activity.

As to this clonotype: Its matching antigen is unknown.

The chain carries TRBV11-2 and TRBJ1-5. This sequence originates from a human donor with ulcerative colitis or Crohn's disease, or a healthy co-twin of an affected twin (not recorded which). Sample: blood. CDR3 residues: CASSPTHLAGSNQPQHF.